The 5 T cell receptor beta chains below come from one sample, sequenced in a study of Ad26.COV2.S vaccination and SARS-CoV-2 variants. Only in-frame clones appear in the TCRdb table, and some are missing; sequencing was by immunoSEQ multiplex PCR. The profile shows 500,000 or so clones, roughly nine tenths of them singletons. Treatment in this sample: over 15 received Ad26.COV2.S at low or high dose, single or two shots; roughly 5 received placebo; per-sample allocation not given. Sampling was done on day 63 after the first vaccine or placebo injection. The specimen was peripheral blood, collected in a trial of Ad26.COV2.S vaccine versus placebo. Source of these receptors: a person between 18 and 65 years old who received the Ad26.COV2.S COVID-19 vaccine or a placebo.

The chain couples TRBV7-2 to TRBJ2-4, with 7 bases identical to TRBD1. Germline CDR1 reads SGHTA; CDR2 reads FQGNSA. The CDR3 runs to 14 residues. The trim removed 5 bases at V and 6 bases at J, leaving 7 bases unmatched. For the CDR3, the DNA is TGTGCCAGCAGCCCGCCGGGACAGCCAAACATTCAGTACTTC. Its translation: CASSPPGQPNIQYF.

V is TRBV9 and J is TRBJ2-3; a weak D match, TRBD1 (5 bases). Deletions cut 4 bases from V and 5 bases from J, with 8 bases between. In germline, CDR1 is SGDLS, CDR2 YYNGEE. CDR3 length: 12 amino acids. The CDR3: CASSTTGDTQYF. CDR3 DNA: TGTGCCAGCAGCACCACAGGAGATACGCAGTATTTT.

Only a few counts were recorded for this clone. This chain connects TRBV6-2 or TRBV6-3 to TRBJ2-7; TRBD2 matches 11 bases. CDR3 length equals 16 residues. Trimming removed 2 bases from V and 3 bases from J; junction bases left unmatched: 6. The germline CDR1 and CDR2 sequences are MNHEY and SVGEGT. This CDR3 is CASSYRTSGSFYEQYF. CDR3 DNA: TGTGCCAGCAGTTACCGTACTAGCGGGAGTTTCTACGAGCAGTACTTC.

This chain joins TRBV3-1 (or the pseudogene TRBV3-2) and TRBJ2-3; D unclear. This CDR3 contains 16 residues. Germline CDR1 reads LGHDT; CDR2 reads YNNKEL (reference sequence). V lost 0 bases and J 7 bases, leaving 17 bases between the germline ends. The CDR3 DNA is TGTGCCAGCAGCCAAGATCCCCGCAAGGTCGGAAATACGCAGTATTTT. Residues: CASSQDPRKVGNTQYF.

The J gene is TRBJ2-3, the V gene TRBV24-1, with D perhaps matching TRBD1 (6 bases). V was pared by 3 bases and J by 5 bases, with 14 bases between. CDR3 length: 15 amino acids. Germline V lookup: CDR1 KGHDR, CDR2 SFDVKD. This CDR3 reads CATSDGGAGLDTQYF. The DNA for the CDR3 is TGTGCCACCAGTGATGGGGGCGCCGGATTAGATACGCAGTATTTT.